The rows below give T cell receptor beta chains drawn from one sample of a study of T cells after yellow fever vaccination. MiXCR, applied by TCRdb to the 5' RACE reads, yields one record per CDR3 protein. The top ten hold 17% of the sample, which has a few hundred thousand distinct CDR3 sequences, roughly 8.6% seen once. This specimen consisted of PBMCs, obtained 45 days after the first yellow fever vaccination. These receptors all stem from a young man who received the YFV17D yellow fever vaccine. The CDR3 runs from the conserved cysteine through the conserved F or W. The D gene is left open where the match is weak. Expanded clones are given a class, and other clones once, few, many or no size at all.

d_gene,abundance,j_gene,v_gene,CDR3nt,CDR3aa
.,.,TRBJ2-7,TRBV20-1,TGCAGTGCTAGACCGGACGATCGGAGCGAGCAGTACTTC,CSARPDDRSEQYF
TRBD2,few,TRBJ2-3,TRBV7-9,TGTGCCAGCAGCTTCGTACGTAAGCGGGGGGGGACGGACGATACGCAGTATTTT,CASSFVRKRGGTDDTQYF
TRBD1,.,TRBJ1-5,TRBV10-3,TGTGCCACCGGGATTGAGACAGGGGCGAGTCAGCCCCAGCATTTT,CATGIETGASQPQHF
TRBD1,few,TRBJ2-5,TRBV28,TGTGCCAGCAGTTGGACAGGGATGGTAGAGACCCAGTACTTC,CASSWTGMVETQYF
.,many,TRBJ1-2,TRBV15,TGTGCCACCAGCAGAGAAGGTTTTATGTTGGGGGAAGGCTACACCTTC,CATSREGFMLGEGYTF
TRBD1,many,TRBJ1-6,TRBV6-5,TGTGCCAGCAGTAGGACAGGGTTCCAAGATTCACCCCTCCACTTT,CASSRTGFQDSPLHF
.,few,TRBJ2-5,TRBV20-1,TGCAGTGCCCGGTTGCACCTAGGGGCAGAGACCCAGTACTTC,CSARLHLGAETQYF
.,.,TRBJ1-1,TRBV2,TGTGCCAGCAGTGAAATTCAAGGGACGAACACTGAAGCTTTCTTT,CASSEIQGTNTEAFF
TRBD1,.,TRBJ2-3,TRBV5-1,TGCGCCAGCAGCTTGGGACAGGGCTTTTCAGATACGCAGTATTTT,CASSLGQGFSDTQYF
TRBD1,many,TRBJ1-1,TRBV2,TGTGCCAGCAGTCCCGGGACAGGGTATGAAGCTTTCTTT,CASSPGTGYEAFF